The clone carrying this T cell receptor (beta chain) has a count of ten or more. Antigen specificity is unknown. RNA transcripts provided the source from which TCR beta CDR3 regions were amplified. An initial round of RT-PCR targeting the TCR CDR3 relied on the HTBI primer set. TCRdb passed the multiplex PCR reads through MiXCR, listing each CDR3 protein once. Counted here are roughly 500,000 distinct CDR3 sequences, roughly a sixth occurring once; the ten biggest clones make up approximately 30%. Among ophthalmopathy patients, the Clinical Activity Score reached at least 3, the NOSPECS grade reached at least 4, and duration remained under 3 months. The study excluded patients with uncontrolled infection, other autoimmune disease, pregnancy or lactation. The source of the sample is a study of T cells in Graves' hyperthyroidism and ophthalmopathy. Trimming at V came to 2 bases and at J to 1 base, leaving 4 bases not matched to a gene. Germline V CDR1 and CDR2: WNHNN, SYGVQD (reference sequence). The CDR3 sequence is 15 residues long.

Study results and caveats: Median prediction lead before ophthalmopathy onset was around 7 months with the model. Most clonotypes that expanded in the thyroid above 0.001 also showed up in blood.

The sequenced sample consisted of blood. The sequence derives from a woman aged 25 to 39 with Graves' ophthalmopathy. The chain employs TRBV10-1 and TRBJ1-1, with 7 bases identical to TRBD1. CDR3 nucleotide sequence: TGCGCCAGCAGTGAGCCGGGACAGCCGAACACTGAAGCTTTCTTT. This sequence encodes CASSEPGQPNTEAFF.